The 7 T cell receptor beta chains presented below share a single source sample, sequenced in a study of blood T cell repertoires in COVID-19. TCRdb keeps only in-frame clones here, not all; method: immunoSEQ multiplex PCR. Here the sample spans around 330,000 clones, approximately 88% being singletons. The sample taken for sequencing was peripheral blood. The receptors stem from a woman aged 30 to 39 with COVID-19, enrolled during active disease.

CDR3 DNA sequence: TGTGCCACCAGCAGAGGGTTCCCAGGCCCCTACAATGAGCAGTTCTTC. Translating it yields CATSRGFPGPYNEQFF. The V and J genes are TRBV15 and TRBJ2-1; D call uncertain. Trimming took 1 base from V and 2 from J, leaving 12 bases between them. The CDR3 has 16 amino acids. Germline V lookup: CDR1 LNHNV, CDR2 YYDKDF (reference sequence). Looking up the rest from reference TRBV15 and TRBJ2-1 gives the full variable domain: DAMVIQNPRYQVTQFGKPVTLSCSQTLNHNVMYWYQQKSSQAPKLLFHYYDKDFNNEADTPDNFQSRRPNTSFCFLDIRSPGLGDTAMYLCATSRGFPGPYNEQFFGPGTRLTVL.

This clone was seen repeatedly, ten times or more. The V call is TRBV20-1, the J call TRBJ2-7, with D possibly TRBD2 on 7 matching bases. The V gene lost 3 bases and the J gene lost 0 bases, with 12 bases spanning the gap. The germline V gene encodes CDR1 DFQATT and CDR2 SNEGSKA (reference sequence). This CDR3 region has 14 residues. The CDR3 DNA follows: TGCAGTGCTAGTGAGGGGGGGCACTCCTACGAGCAGTACTTC. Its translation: CSASEGGHSYEQYF.

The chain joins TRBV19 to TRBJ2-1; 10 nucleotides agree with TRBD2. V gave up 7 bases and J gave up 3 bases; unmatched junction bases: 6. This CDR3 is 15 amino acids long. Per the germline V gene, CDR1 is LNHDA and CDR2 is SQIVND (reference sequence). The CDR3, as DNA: TGTGCCAGTAACGACGAGCGGGGGGGCTACAATGAGCAGTTCTTC. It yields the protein CASNDERGGYNEQFF.

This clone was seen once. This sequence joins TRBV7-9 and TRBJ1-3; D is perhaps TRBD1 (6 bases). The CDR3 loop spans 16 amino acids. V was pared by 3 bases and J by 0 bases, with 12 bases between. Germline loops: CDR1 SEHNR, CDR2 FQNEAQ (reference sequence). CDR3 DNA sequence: TGTGCCAGCAGCTTGCGACAGGAGGTCTCTGGAAACACCATATATTTT. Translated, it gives CASSLRQEVSGNTIYF.

In DNA, the CDR3 is TGTGCCAGCAGCGCCGATACAGGATTCTCTGGAAACACCATATATTTT. This codes for CASSADTGFSGNTIYF. This sequence joins TRBV9 and TRBJ1-3; weak D call: TRBD1 (5 bases). Between the trimmed V and J ends, which lost 3 bases and 0 bases, there was a span of 13 bases. The germline V gene encodes CDR1 SGDLS and CDR2 YYNGEE. The CDR3 sequence is 16 residues long.

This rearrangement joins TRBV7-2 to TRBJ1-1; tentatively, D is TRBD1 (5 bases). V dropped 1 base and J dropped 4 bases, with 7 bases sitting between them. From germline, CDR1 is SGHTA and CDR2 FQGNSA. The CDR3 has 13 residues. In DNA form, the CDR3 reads TGTGCCAGCAGCTTAGAGGGGTTCACTGAAGCTTTCTTT. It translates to CASSLEGFTEAFF.

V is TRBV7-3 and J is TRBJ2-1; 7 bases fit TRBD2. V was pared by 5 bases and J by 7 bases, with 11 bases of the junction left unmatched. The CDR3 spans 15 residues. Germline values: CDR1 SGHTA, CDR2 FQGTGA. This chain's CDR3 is CASSASSGSRNEQFF. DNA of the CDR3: TGTGCCAGCAGCGCATCTAGCGGTTCTCGGAATGAGCAGTTCTTC.